This is a list of T cell receptor beta chains from one sample in a study of T cell changes during pregnancy in multiple sclerosis. The method was immunoSEQ multiplex PCR; TCRdb's version includes in-frame clones alone and lacks a portion of them. The table shows roughly 38,000 clones, with 91% occurring only once. The specimen comprised CD4+ T cells from peripheral blood mononuclear cells, sampled in the second trimester of pregnancy. The source of these receptors is a female donor in good health, enrolled as a control in a pregnancy study. The CDR3 runs from the conserved cysteine through the conserved F or W. Fields, in order: V gene, clone size, D gene, J gene, CDR3 protein, CDR3 DNA. A D gene is named only where the DNA matches it firmly. Size tells how often a clone was seen (once, few, many) or the class of an expanded clone, and some rows leave it out.

>TRBV5-4|once|TRBD2|TRBJ2-7
CASNGGGGTRVTKQYF
TGTGCCAGCAATGGGGGTGGGGGGACTAGAGTTACGAAGCAGTACTTC
>TRBV27|-|TRBD1|TRBJ1-2
CASSLTWTGQGGYTF
TGTGCCAGCAGTTTAACCTGGACAGGGCAGGGCGGCTACACCTTC
>TRBV5-1|-|TRBD1|TRBJ1-5
CASSWGQNQPQHF
TGCGCCAGCAGTTGGGGACAGAATCAGCCCCAGCATTTT
>TRBV29-1|-|TRBD1|TRBJ1-5
CSLRGQGVDQPQHF
TGCAGCCTCCGGGGGCAGGGGGTCGATCAGCCCCAGCATTTT
>TRBV5-1|-|-|TRBJ1-1
CASSPDRITNTEAFF
TGCGCCAGCAGCCCAGACAGGATTACGAACACTGAAGCTTTCTTT
>TRBV7-2|-|-|TRBJ1-3
CASSLGGPSGNTIYF
TGTGCCAGCAGCTTGGGGGGGCCCTCTGGAAACACCATATATTTT
>TRBV28|-|TRBD1|TRBJ2-7
CASDTGGFDEQYF
TGTGCCAGTGACACAGGGGGCTTTGACGAGCAGTACTTC
>TRBV19|-|TRBD1|TRBJ2-2
CASSTGIRGKPNTGELFF
TGTGCCAGTAGTACGGGAATCAGGGGGAAGCCGAACACCGGGGAGCTGTTTTTT
>TRBV7-2|-|TRBD2|TRBJ2-1
CASSQKTSGAEQFF
TGTGCCAGCAGCCAAAAGACTAGCGGGGCTGAGCAGTTCTTC
>TRBV7-2|-|TRBD2|TRBJ2-3
CASSLRLPSGGPTDTQYF
TGTGCCAGCAGCTTACGTCTACCTAGCGGGGGCCCCACAGATACGCAGTATTTT
>TRBV7-9|-|-|TRBJ2-3
CASSPPGKGASTDTQYF
TGTGCCAGCAGCCCCCCGGGGAAGGGCGCTAGCACAGATACGCAGTATTTT
>TRBV4-3|medium-sized|TRBD1|TRBJ2-3
CASSRATGGSQYF
TGCGCCAGCAGCCGCGCGACAGGGGGCTCGCAGTATTTT
>TRBV30|-|TRBD1|TRBJ1-5
CAWSRQGAKQPQHF
TGTGCCTGGAGTAGACAGGGGGCGAAGCAGCCCCAGCATTTT
>TRBV9|-|-|TRBJ1-6
CASSSGRGSSYNSPLHF
TGTGCCAGCAGCTCCGGTCGGGGGAGCTCCTATAATTCACCCCTCCACTTT
>TRBV14|-|-|TRBJ1-2
CASGLGSNYGYTF
TGTGCCAGCGGACTGGGATCTAACTATGGCTACACCTTC
>TRBV5-1|-|-|TRBJ1-3
CASSLGTNSGNTIYF
TGCGCCAGCAGCTTGGGGACAAACTCTGGAAACACCATATATTTT
>TRBV7-8|-|-|TRBJ2-3
CASSSGRGRADTQYF
TGTGCCAGCAGCTCGGGGCGGGGCCGGGCAGATACGCAGTATTTT
>TRBV7-8|-|TRBD1|TRBJ1-5
CASSRGTDQPQHF
TGTGCCAGCAGCCGAGGGACAGATCAGCCCCAGCATTTT
>TRBV13|-|-|TRBJ2-2
CASSLRRTNTGELFF
TGTGCCAGCAGCTTACGGCGGACGAACACCGGGGAGCTGTTTTTT
>TRBV9|-|-|TRBJ1-3
CASSNVQGNTIYF
TGTGCCAGCAGCAACGTTCAGGGAAACACCATATATTTT
>TRBV4-2|-|-|TRBJ2-2
CASRGGAQVSGELFF
TGTGCCAGCAGAGGGGGGGCCCAGGTATCCGGGGAGCTGTTTTTT
>TRBV19|once|-|TRBJ2-2
CASRDRTKNTGELFF
TGTGCCAGTAGGGATAGGACAAAGAACACCGGGGAGCTGTTTTTT
>TRBV28|-|TRBD1|TRBJ1-5
CASSWGQGNNQPQHF
TGTGCCAGCAGTTGGGGACAGGGAAACAATCAGCCCCAGCATTTT
>TRBV9|-|-|TRBJ1-1
CASSGEMNTEAFF
TGTGCCAGCAGCGGAGAGATGAACACTGAAGCTTTCTTT